The rows below give T cell receptor beta chains drawn from one sample of a study. TCRdb recomputed calls from the 5' RACE reads with MiXCR, one row per CDR3 protein. The sample has 7,000 or so distinct CDR3 sequences; about three quarters are singletons. The sample taken for sequencing was tumor-infiltrating Tregs sorted from the breast tumor. These receptors were collected from a female donor with breast cancer. The CDR3 runs from the conserved cysteine through the conserved F or W. The order of the fields is D gene, J gene, V gene, CDR3 protein. The D gene is left open where the match is weak.

- TRBJ1-5 TRBV10-2 CASSETEVNQPQHF
- TRBJ2-3 TRBV20-1 CSAPDFVRKADTQYF
- TRBJ1-2 TRBV11-2 CASSLGAEGSGYTF
- TRBJ1-1 TRBV29-1 CSVERGEAFF
- TRBJ1-2 TRBV10-2 CASSDHRDLAGYTF
TRBD1 TRBJ2-7 TRBV7-7 CASSPDRGTYEQYF
TRBD2 TRBJ2-5 TRBV11-3 CASSLVGTSGGAPQETQYF
TRBD1 TRBJ1-3 TRBV6-6 CASSHPGQGASGNTIYF
TRBD1 TRBJ2-7 TRBV20-1 CSATPTGFYEQYF
TRBD2 TRBJ2-1 TRBV3-1 CASSQAGGQFF
- TRBJ2-1 TRBV7-2 CASSETVRSGEQFF
- TRBJ1-6 TRBV6-5 CASTPLQGPAPWRNSPLHF
TRBD1 TRBJ2-7 TRBV2 CASRGDRYEQYF
TRBD1 TRBJ1-1 TRBV20-1 CSAQGGRYTEAFF
- TRBJ1-4 TRBV2 CASSGTGGDEKLFF
- TRBJ2-2 TRBV12-3/TRBV12-4 CASRSDRLNTGELVF
TRBD2 TRBJ2-7 TRBV5-1 CASSPRDYQISYAQYF
- TRBJ1-2 TRBV4-1 CASSHPGRDGPGYGYTF
- TRBJ2-3 TRBV7-3 CASSLFGVGTDTQYF
TRBD2 TRBJ2-5 TRBV7-7 CASSLGTSAQTQYF
- TRBJ1-5 TRBV12-3/TRBV12-4 CASSLRRTTANQPQHF
- TRBJ2-1 TRBV12-3/TRBV12-4 CASSLTRANEQFF
- TRBJ2-7 TRBV6-5 CASSYSYRDLEQYF
- TRBJ2-2 TRBV25-1 CASNPSNRNTGELFF
- TRBJ1-3 TRBV12-3/TRBV12-4 CASSLSGAGNTIYF
- TRBJ1-2 TRBV30 CAWSLAYGYTF
TRBD2 TRBJ2-1 TRBV4-1 CASSRIAGTNNEQFF
- TRBJ1-1 TRBV20-1 CSARAGNTEAFF
- TRBJ2-7 TRBV7-8 CASSLAPGQSYEQYF
TRBD1 TRBJ1-3 TRBV20-1 CSASDDRGTGPGNTIYF
TRBD2 TRBJ2-1 TRBV20-1 CSARMGLARNEQFF
TRBD1 TRBJ1-5 TRBV23-1 CASSQWVPGGTGQPQHF
- TRBJ2-3 TRBV5-1 CASSELNTQYF
TRBD1 TRBJ1-5 TRBV6-5 CASSYSTGGDQPQHF
TRBD2 TRBJ2-7 TRBV6-5 CASRPRTSGPYEQYF
- TRBJ2-5 TRBV12-3/TRBV12-4 CASSLPASQETQYF
TRBD1 TRBJ2-7 TRBV20-1 CSADRGPAYEQYF
- TRBJ1-2 TRBV12-3/TRBV12-4 CASSFFGPGYGYTF
TRBD2 TRBJ2-1 TRBV12-3/TRBV12-4 CASSTRGLAGGYEQFF
- TRBJ1-1 TRBV11-2 CASSFGHQSTEAFF
- TRBJ1-2 TRBV10-3 CAISESLARTPYGYTF
TRBD1 TRBJ1-2 TRBV6-5 CASRGQASYGYTF
- TRBJ1-1 TRBV7-2 CASSSSSVGNTEAFF
- TRBJ2-3 TRBV7-3 CASSAAGSGRDTQYF
- TRBJ2-7 TRBV10-3 CAISDTASSYEQYF
TRBD2 TRBJ2-3 TRBV5-1 CASRVSGGMTDTQYF